This T cell receptor beta chain was observed in a study of shared clonotypes between healthy human individuals. Study-wide points: Some naive CD4 clonotypes, about 5.5%, turned up in common across several donors.

CD45RO negativity and positive selection for CCR7 defined naive CD8 cells, a population that excluded terminally differentiated effector memory CD45RA+ cells. V trimming: 5 bases; J trimming: 13 bases; junction bases outside the gene matches: 11. The CDR3 totals 13 residues. Germline-derived CDR1 and CDR2 are SEHNR and FQNEAQ (reference sequence). Some clones are missing from TCRdb's copy, which holds only in-frame ones; the method was immunoSEQ multiplex PCR. The sample gives roughly 770,000 clones, 90% to 97% of which show up once; around 0.21% is in the top ten. In regard to this clone: The antigen remains unidentified.

The source material was naive CD8+ T cells sorted from blood. V gene TRBV7-9 combines with J gene TRBJ2-1, with TRBD2 identical over 7 bases. The receptor was derived from a man under 40 in good health. The CDR3 DNA is TGTGCCAGCAGCCCTGCAGGGAGGGACCTTCAGTTCTTC. It yields the protein CASSPAGRDLQFF.